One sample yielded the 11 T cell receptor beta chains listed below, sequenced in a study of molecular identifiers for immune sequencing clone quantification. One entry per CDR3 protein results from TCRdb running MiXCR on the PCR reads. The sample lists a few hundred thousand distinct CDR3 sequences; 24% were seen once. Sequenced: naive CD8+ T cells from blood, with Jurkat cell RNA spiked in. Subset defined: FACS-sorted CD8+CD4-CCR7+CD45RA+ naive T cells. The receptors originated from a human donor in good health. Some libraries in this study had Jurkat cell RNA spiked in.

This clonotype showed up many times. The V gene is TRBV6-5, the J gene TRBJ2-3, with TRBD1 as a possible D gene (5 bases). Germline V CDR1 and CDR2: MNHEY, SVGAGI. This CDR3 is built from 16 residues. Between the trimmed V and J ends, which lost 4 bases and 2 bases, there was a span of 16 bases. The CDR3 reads CASSSQLDSYTDTQYF. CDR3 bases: TGTGCCAGCAGTTCCCAACTCGACAGCTACACAGATACGCAGTATTTT.

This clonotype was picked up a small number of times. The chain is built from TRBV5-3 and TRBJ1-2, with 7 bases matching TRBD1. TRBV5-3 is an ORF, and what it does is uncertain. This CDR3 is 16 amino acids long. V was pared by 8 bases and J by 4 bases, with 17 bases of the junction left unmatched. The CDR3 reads CASSPLGRGLSYGYTF. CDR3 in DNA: TGTGCCAGCAGCCCCTTGGGGAGGGGGCTGAGCTATGGCTACACCTTC.

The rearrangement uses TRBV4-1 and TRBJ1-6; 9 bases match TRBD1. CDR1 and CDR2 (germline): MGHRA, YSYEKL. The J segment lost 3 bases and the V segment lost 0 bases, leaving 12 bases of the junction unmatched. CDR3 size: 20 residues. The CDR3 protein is CASSQDLTGGPLDYNSPLHF. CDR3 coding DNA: TGCGCCAGCAGCCAAGATCTTACAGGGGGCCCCCTCGACTATAATTCACCCCTCCACTTT.

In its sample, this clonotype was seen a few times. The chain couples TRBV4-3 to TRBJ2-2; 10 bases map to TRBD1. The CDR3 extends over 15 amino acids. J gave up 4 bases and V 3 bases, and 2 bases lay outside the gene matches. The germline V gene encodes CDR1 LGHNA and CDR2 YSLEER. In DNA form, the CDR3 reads TGCGCCAGCAGCCAGGGACAGGGGCCCACCGGGGAGCTGTTTTTT. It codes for CASSQGQGPTGELFF.

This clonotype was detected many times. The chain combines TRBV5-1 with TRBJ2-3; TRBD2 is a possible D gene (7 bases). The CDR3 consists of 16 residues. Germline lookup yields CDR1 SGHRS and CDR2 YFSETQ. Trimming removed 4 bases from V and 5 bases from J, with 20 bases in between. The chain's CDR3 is CASSLWGRGSGDTQYF. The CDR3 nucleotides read TGCGCCAGCAGCCTCTGGGGGCGCGGGAGCGGAGATACGCAGTATTTT.

The CDR3 sequence: CASSSPGGGTSSYEQYF. In DNA, the CDR3 is TGTGCCAGCAGTTCCCCCGGAGGGGGGACTAGCTCCTACGAGCAGTACTTC. The chain carries TRBV27 and TRBJ2-7; TRBD2 agrees at 8 bases. Germline CDR1 is MNHEY and CDR2 is SMNVEV (reference sequence). This CDR3 region has 17 residues. V was pared by 4 bases and J by 0 bases, with 11 bases of the junction left unmatched.

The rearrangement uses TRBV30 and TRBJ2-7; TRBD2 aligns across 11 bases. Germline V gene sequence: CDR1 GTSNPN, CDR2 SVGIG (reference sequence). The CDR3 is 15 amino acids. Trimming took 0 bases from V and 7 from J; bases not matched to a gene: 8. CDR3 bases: TGTGCCTGGAGTGTTGTACTAGCGGGAGTGAGGGAGCAGTACTTC. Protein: CAWSVVLAGVREQYF.

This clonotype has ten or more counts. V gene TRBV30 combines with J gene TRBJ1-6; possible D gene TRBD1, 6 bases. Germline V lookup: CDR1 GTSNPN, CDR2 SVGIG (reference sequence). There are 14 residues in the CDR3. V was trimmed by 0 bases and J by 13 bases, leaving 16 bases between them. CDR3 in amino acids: CAWSVGQGQAPLHF. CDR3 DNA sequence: TGTGCCTGGAGTGTTGGTCAGGGGCAGGCCCCCCTCCACTTT.

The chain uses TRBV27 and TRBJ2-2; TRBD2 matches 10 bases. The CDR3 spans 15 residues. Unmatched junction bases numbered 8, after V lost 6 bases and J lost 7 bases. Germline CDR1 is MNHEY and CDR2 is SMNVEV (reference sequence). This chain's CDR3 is CASRVLAGRVGELFF. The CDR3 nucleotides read TGTGCCAGCAGGGTACTAGCGGGAAGAGTCGGGGAGCTGTTTTTT.

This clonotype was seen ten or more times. The CDR3 loop is CATEETNTGELFF. The DNA of the CDR3 is TGTGCCACCGAGGAGACGAACACCGGGGAGCTGTTTTTT. The chain combines TRBV24-1 with TRBJ2-2; D ambiguous. This CDR3 comprises 13 residues. Germline V CDR1 and CDR2: KGHDR, SFDVKD. Trimming removed 9 bases at V and 0 bases at J, with 7 bases between.

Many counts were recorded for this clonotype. The CDR3 is CSVERRGSERKQFF. CDR3 bases: TGCAGCGTTGAAAGGAGGGGGTCTGAGAGAAAGCAGTTCTTC. The rearrangement links TRBV29-1 to TRBJ2-1, with D perhaps assigned TRBD1 or TRBD2 (6 bases each). CDR1 is SQVTM and CDR2 is ANQGSEA in the germline V gene. CDR3 size: 14 residues. V was clipped by 2 bases and J by 11 bases, with 19 bases between them.